These 16 T cell receptor beta chains came from one sample sequenced in a study of blood T cell repertoires in COVID-19. Data came from immunoSEQ multiplex PCR; TCRdb stores just in-frame clones and leaves some out. The profile covers more than 65,000 clones, with roughly four fifths appearing a single time and 8.5% to 10% taken by the ten largest. The sample was peripheral blood. The receptors come from a woman of 80 years or more with acute or convalescent COVID-19.

This chain connects TRBV7-2 to TRBJ2-5; tentatively, D is TRBD1 (6 bases). CDR1 is SGHTA, CDR2 FQGNSA, per germline. The CDR3 is made up of 16 amino acids. V shed 1 base and J shed 2 bases, with 14 bases lying between them. The CDR3 loop reads CASSLGAGTRQETQYF. The CDR3 bases are TGTGCCAGCAGCTTAGGGGCTGGGACACGTCAAGAGACCCAGTACTTC.

The rearrangement links TRBV19 to TRBJ1-2; TRBD1 agrees at 11 bases. V was clipped by 1 base and J by 7 bases; unmatched bases: 5. The CDR3 totals 15 residues. CDR1 and CDR2 (germline): LNHDA, SQIVND (reference sequence). CDR3 nucleotides: TGTGCCAGTAGTATAGGGACAGGGGGCGCGTCTGGCTACACCTTC. Encoded protein: CASSIGTGGASGYTF.

The chain uses TRBV24-1 and TRBJ2-3; TRBD2 aligns across 11 bases. The length of the CDR3 is 12 residues. The J segment lost 11 bases and the V segment lost 6 bases, leaving 3 bases of the junction unmatched. Germline V gives CDR1 KGHDR, CDR2 SFDVKD. In DNA form, the CDR3 reads TGTGCCACCAGTTCCGGGACTAGCGGGCAGTATTTT. Amino acids: CATSSGTSGQYF.

The count of this clone is one. This chain joins TRBV9 and TRBJ1-1, with D perhaps TRBD1 (5 bases). V lost 2 bases to trimming and J lost 0 bases, with 11 bases between them. Germline loops: CDR1 SGDLS, CDR2 YYNGEE. The CDR3 covers 15 residues. CDR3 DNA: TGTGCCAGCAGCGTGCGGGGGACCATGAACACTGAAGCTTTCTTT. It encodes CASSVRGTMNTEAFF.

V usage is TRBV5-6 and J usage is TRBJ1-1, with D perhaps TRBD1 (5 bases). The V end lost 1 base, the J end lost 3 bases, and 10 bases lay between the germline ends. The V gene's germline CDR1 is SGHDT and CDR2 YYEEEE. There are 14 residues in the CDR3. CDR3 nucleotides: TGTGCCAGCAGCTTGCTGACAGCCCACACTGAAGCTTTCTTT. Translation gives CASSLLTAHTEAFF.

The rearrangement joins TRBV10-2 to TRBJ2-3; possible D gene TRBD2, 6 bases. Germline V gives CDR1 WSHSY, CDR2 SAAADI. V dropped 6 bases and J dropped 0 bases, with 10 bases sitting between them. This CDR3 spans 14 amino acids. CDR3 residues: CASRAGGSTDTQYF. The CDR3 bases are TGCGCCAGCAGAGCTGGGGGGAGCACAGATACGCAGTATTTT.

This clone turned up a few times. This sequence joins TRBV19 and TRBJ2-7, with a tentative D call TRBD1 (6 bases). Germline CDR1 and CDR2: LNHDA and SQIVND (reference sequence). This CDR3 region has 14 residues. V shed 2 bases and J shed 2 bases, with 10 bases lying between them. CDR3 DNA: TGTGCCAGTAGTATACAGGGGCGACCCTACGAGCAGTACTTC. Its protein is CASSIQGRPYEQYF.

The V gene is TRBV3-1 (or the pseudogene TRBV3-2), the J gene TRBJ2-5, with D unresolved. Per the germline V gene, CDR1 is LGHDT and CDR2 is YNNKEL (reference sequence). V dropped 1 base and J dropped 3 bases, with 12 bases sitting between them. This CDR3 has 15 residues. The CDR3 region has the DNA TGTGCCAGCAGCCAAGTGGGTGGAGCAGAAGAGACCCAGTACTTC. Protein: CASSQVGGAEETQYF.

This chain connects TRBV7-2 to TRBJ1-1; 7 bases align to TRBD1. The germline V gene has CDR1 SGHTA and CDR2 FQGNSA. CDR3 length: 17 amino acids. The trim removed 5 bases at V and 0 bases at J, leaving 12 bases unmatched. Here the CDR3 reads CASSREGQLSMNTEAFF. CDR3 coding DNA: TGTGCCAGCAGCCGGGAGGGACAGCTCTCCATGAACACTGAAGCTTTCTTT.

J is TRBJ2-7 and V is TRBV6-5; the D gene is possibly TRBD2 (5 bases). Trimming shortened V by 6 bases and J by 0 bases, and 6 bases separated the two germline ends. The V gene's germline CDR1 is MNHEY and CDR2 SVGAGI. The CDR3 is made up of 12 amino acids. CDR3 DNA sequence: TGTGCCAGCAGGGGGAGCTCCTACGAGCAGTACTTC. As protein: CASRGSSYEQYF.

The chain has TRBV30 and TRBJ1-6; D is unresolved. The CDR3 is made up of 11 amino acids. Deletions cut 3 bases from V and 8 bases from J, with 5 bases between. In germline, CDR1 is GTSNPN, CDR2 SVGIG (reference sequence). CDR3 nucleotides: TGTGCCTGGAGCCGGGATTCACCCCTCCACTTT. This sequence encodes CAWSRDSPLHF. Full variable domain (missing parts from reference TRBV30 and TRBJ1-6): SQTIHQWPATLVQPVGSPLSLECTVEGTSNPNLYWYRQAAGRGLQLLFYSVGIGQISSEVPQNLSASRPQDRQFILSSKKLLLSDSGFYLCAWSRDSPLHFGNGTRLTVT.

The rearrangement joins TRBV2 to TRBJ1-2, with D perhaps TRBD1 (6 bases). With 0 bases removed from V and 5 bases from J, the gap between germline ends came to 13 bases. Looked up from germline, CDR1 is SNHLY and CDR2 is FYNNEI. The CDR3 is 15 residues long. The CDR3 loop reads CASSEAAGARYGYTF. CDR3 nucleotide sequence: TGTGCCAGCAGTGAAGCTGCGGGGGCGCGGTATGGCTACACCTTC.

V and J are TRBV29-1 and TRBJ2-1; TRBD1 might be the D (6 bases). CDR1 is SQVTM and CDR2 is ANQGSEA in the germline V gene. V dropped 4 bases and J dropped 7 bases, with 26 bases sitting between them. CDR3 length equals 17 residues. The CDR3 region has the DNA TGCAGCGTTGTACGCAGGGGCCGACAGGTCAGAGGGAATGAGCAGTTCTTC. Translated, it gives CSVVRRGRQVRGNEQFF.

The V and J genes are TRBV5-1 and TRBJ2-1; 8 bases align to TRBD2. After removal of 2 bases from V and 4 bases from J, the junction contained 2 bases not matched to a gene. Per germline, CDR1 SGHRS and CDR2 YFSETQ. This CDR3 is built from 14 residues. The DNA for the CDR3 is TGCGCCAGCAGCTTCGGGGGGGTTTACAATGAGCAGTTCTTC. Its translation is CASSFGGVYNEQFF.

This chain's CDR3 is CASKGDRGRETQYF. The CDR3 DNA sequence: TGTGCCAGCAAGGGCGACAGGGGGCGAGAGACCCAGTACTTC. The chain carries TRBV2 and TRBJ2-5, with 10 nucleotides matching TRBD1. Trimming took 7 bases from V and 4 from J; bases not matched to a gene: 6. CDR1 is SNHLY and CDR2 is FYNNEI in the germline V gene. The CDR3 is 14 amino acids.

In its sample, this clone was seen once. The V call is TRBV19, the J call TRBJ1-2, with D tentatively TRBD1 (6 bases). V shed 4 bases and J shed 2 bases, with 17 bases lying between them. This CDR3 region has 16 residues. Germline V gene lookup returns CDR1 LNHDA and CDR2 SQIVND (reference sequence). Here the CDR3 DNA reads TGTGCCAGTAGTACTTCGGACAGACATCTAAACTATGGCTACACCTTC. Residues: CASSTSDRHLNYGYTF.